This T cell receptor (beta chain) was sequenced in a study of shared clonotypes between healthy human individuals. Study observations and caveats: The four-donor shared clonotypes exceeded non-shared clonotypes in generation probability, with non-shared ones scoring lower.

Sequencing was performed with immunoSEQ multiplex PCR; in TCRdb, only in-frame clones are kept and a portion is missing. The sample comprises nearly 750,000 clones, about two thirds of which are singletons, and approximately 1.7% rests with the top ten. The CDR3 spans 11 residues. The germline CDR1 and CDR2 sequences are DFQATT and SNEGSKA (reference sequence). Points on this clone: The antigen is not known.

The study enrolled healthy HIV-negative adults without recent acute infections or vaccinations as donors. The chain carries TRBV20-1 and TRBJ2-5; no clear D. The better agreement between TRBJ2-7 and the DNA end casts doubt on the J call. The source material was memory CD4+ T cells sorted from blood. Sample subset: CD45RA-negative fraction. The clonotype was recovered from a woman under 40 in good health. Here the CDR3 DNA reads TGCAGTGCTGAAGGGAATCGCGAGCAGTACTTC. As protein: CSAEGNREQYF.